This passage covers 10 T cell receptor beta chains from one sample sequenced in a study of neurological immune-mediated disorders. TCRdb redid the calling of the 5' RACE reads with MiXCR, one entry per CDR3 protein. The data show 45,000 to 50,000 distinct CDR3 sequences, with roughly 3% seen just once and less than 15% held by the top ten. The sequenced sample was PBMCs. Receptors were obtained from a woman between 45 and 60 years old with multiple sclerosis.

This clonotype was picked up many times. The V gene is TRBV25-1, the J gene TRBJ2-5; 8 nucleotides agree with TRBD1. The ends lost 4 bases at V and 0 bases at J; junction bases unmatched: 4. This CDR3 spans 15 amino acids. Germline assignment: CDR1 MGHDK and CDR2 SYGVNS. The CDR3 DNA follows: TGTGCCAGCAGTGCCCCGACAGGGGACCAAGAGACCCAGTACTTC. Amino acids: CASSAPTGDQETQYF.

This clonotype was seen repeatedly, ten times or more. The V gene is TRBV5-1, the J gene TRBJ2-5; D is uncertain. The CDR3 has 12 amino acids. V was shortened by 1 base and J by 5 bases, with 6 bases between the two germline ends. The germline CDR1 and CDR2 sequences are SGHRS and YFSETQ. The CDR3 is CASSLPGETQYF. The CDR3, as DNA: TGCGCCAGCAGCTTGCCCGGGGAGACCCAGTACTTC.

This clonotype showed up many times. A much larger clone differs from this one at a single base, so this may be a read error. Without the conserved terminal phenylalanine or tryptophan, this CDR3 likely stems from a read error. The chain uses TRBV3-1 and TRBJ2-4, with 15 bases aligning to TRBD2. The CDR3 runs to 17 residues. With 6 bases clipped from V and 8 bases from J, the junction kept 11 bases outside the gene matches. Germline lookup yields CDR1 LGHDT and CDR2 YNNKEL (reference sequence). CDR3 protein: CASSLGLAGGPQDIQYC. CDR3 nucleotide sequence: TGTGCCAGCAGTTTGGGACTAGCGGGAGGCCCCCAGGACATTCAGTACTGC.

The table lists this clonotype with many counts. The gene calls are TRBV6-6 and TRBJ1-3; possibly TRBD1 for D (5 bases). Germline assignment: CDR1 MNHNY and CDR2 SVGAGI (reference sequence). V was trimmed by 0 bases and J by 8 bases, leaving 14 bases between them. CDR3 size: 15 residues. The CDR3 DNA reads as TGTGCCAGCAGTTACTCGACGGATCGGGGGGACACCATATATTTT. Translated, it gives CASSYSTDRGDTIYF.

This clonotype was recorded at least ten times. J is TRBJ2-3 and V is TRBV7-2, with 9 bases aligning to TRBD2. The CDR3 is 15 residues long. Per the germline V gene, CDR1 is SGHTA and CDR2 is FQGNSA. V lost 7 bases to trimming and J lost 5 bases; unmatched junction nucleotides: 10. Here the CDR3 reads CASNTPTSGLDTQYF. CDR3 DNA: TGTGCCAGCAACACCCCGACTAGCGGATTAGATACGCAGTATTTT.

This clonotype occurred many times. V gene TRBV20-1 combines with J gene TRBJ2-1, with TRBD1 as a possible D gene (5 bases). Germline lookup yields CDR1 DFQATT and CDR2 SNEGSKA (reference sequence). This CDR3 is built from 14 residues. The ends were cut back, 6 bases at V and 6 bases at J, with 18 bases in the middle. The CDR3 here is CSARKGPLVNEQFF. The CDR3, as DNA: TGCAGTGCCCGGAAGGGGCCCCTTGTCAATGAGCAGTTCTTC.

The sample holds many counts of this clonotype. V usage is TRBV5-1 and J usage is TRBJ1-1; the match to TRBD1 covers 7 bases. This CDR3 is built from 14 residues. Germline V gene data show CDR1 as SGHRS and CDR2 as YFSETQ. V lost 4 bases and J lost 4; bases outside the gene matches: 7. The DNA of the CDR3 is TGCGCCAGCAGCACTAGGGCAGGGGGCACTGAAGCTTTCTTT. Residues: CASSTRAGGTEAFF. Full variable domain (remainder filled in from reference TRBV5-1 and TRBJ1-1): KAGVTQTPRYLIKTRGQQVTLSCSPISGHRSVSWYQQTPGQGLQFLFEYFSETQRNKGNFPGRFSGRQFSNSRSEMNVSTLELGDSALYLCASSTRAGGTEAFFGQGTRLTVV.

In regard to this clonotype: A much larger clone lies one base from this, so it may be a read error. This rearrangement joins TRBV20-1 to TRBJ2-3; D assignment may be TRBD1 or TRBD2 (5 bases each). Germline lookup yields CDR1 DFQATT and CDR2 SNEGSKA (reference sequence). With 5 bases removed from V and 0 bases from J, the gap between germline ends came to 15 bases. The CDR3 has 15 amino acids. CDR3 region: CSAVVGVSSTDTQYF. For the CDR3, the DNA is TGCAGTGCTGTGGTGGGGGTTTCGAGCACAGATACGCAGTATTTT.

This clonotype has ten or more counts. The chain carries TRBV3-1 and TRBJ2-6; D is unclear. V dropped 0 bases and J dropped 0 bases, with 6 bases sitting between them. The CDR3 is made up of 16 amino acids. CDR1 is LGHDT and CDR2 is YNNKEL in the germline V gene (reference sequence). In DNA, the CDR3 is TGTGCCAGCAGCCAAGATCCGGGCTCTGGGGCCAACGTCCTGACTTTC. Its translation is CASSQDPGSGANVLTF.

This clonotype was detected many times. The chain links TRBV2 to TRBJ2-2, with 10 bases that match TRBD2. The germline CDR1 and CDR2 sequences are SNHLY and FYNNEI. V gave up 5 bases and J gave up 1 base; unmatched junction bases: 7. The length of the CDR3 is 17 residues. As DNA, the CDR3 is TGTGCCAGCAGTCGTCCTGGACTAGCGGAGAACACCGGGGAGCTGTTTTTT. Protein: CASSRPGLAENTGELFF. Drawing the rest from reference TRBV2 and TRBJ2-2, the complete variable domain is EPEVTQTPSHQVTQMGQEVILRCVPISNHLYFYWYRQILGQKVEFLVSFYNNEISEKSEIFDDQFSVERPDGSNFTLKIRSTKLEDSAMYFCASSRPGLAENTGELFFGEGSRLTVL.